Each of the 5 T cell receptor beta chains below was sequenced from the same sample in a study of shared clonotypes between healthy human individuals. Assay: immunoSEQ multiplex PCR; the TCRdb copy retains only in-frame clones and omits some. The data show fewer than 550,000 clones, over 60% seen once. Material: PBMCs. All receptors come from a woman aged 40 to 50 in good health. Some clones in this sample may be carry-over from other donors' samples.

This clone came up a few times. V is TRBV7-2 and J is TRBJ2-1, with TRBD1 as a possible D gene (6 bases). CDR1 is SGHTA and CDR2 is FQGNSA in the germline V gene. Trimming cost V 11 bases and J 0 bases, with 14 bases left between them. The CDR3 spans 14 residues. CDR3 nucleotide sequence: TGTGCCGAGGGGCAGGGGAGCTCCTACAATGAGCAGTTCTTC. Amino acid sequence: CAEGQGSSYNEQFF.

V gene TRBV4-3 combines with J gene TRBJ2-7; 9 bases map to TRBD1. CDR1 LGHNA and CDR2 YSLEER come from the germline V gene. With 3 bases clipped from V and 0 bases from J, the junction kept 3 bases outside the gene matches. This CDR3 contains 15 residues. This CDR3 is CASSQGQGNSYEQYF. As DNA, the CDR3 is TGCGCCAGCAGCCAGGGACAGGGTAACTCCTACGAGCAGTACTTC.

The chain recombines TRBV29-1 with TRBJ1-1; 9 positions match TRBD1. Per germline, CDR1 SQVTM and CDR2 ANQGSEA. V was pared by 4 bases and J by 5 bases, with 8 bases of the junction left unmatched. The CDR3 covers 14 residues. The CDR3 protein is CSVGDRGAHTEAFF. The CDR3 DNA reads TGCAGCGTTGGTGACAGGGGGGCCCATACTGAAGCTTTCTTT.

V gene TRBV5-6 combines with J gene TRBJ2-5; D remains ambiguous. Germline V gene lookup returns CDR1 SGHDT and CDR2 YYEEEE. CDR3 size: 11 residues. V lost 3 bases to trimming and J lost 7 bases, with 7 bases between them. The CDR3 DNA sequence: TGTGCCAGCAGCTCCAGGACGACCCAGTACTTC. This sequence encodes CASSSRTTQYF.

The chain employs TRBV7-8 and TRBJ2-4; weak D call: TRBD1 (6 bases). CDR1 is SGHVS and CDR2 is FQNEAQ in the germline V gene. This CDR3 contains 12 residues. The V end was cut by 5 bases, the J end by 12 bases, with 14 bases between. The CDR3 here is CASSKSQGTQYF. The CDR3 DNA follows: TGTGCCAGCAGCAAATCACAGGGAACTCAGTACTTC.